The next 3 T cell receptor beta chains were all read from a single sample in a study of Graves' ophthalmopathy and Graves' hyperthyroidism (dated by TCRdb to the late 2010s). These reads were obtained on an Illumina HiSeq 2000. TCR beta CDR3 regions were amplified from RNA transcripts for repertoire sequencing. The first round was an RT-PCR using HTBI primers with the Qiagen OneStep RT-PCR kit, and this first round was followed by a second-round multiplex PCR, then size selection and purification. TCRdb cleaned the public reads at Q25 with fastp, built clones with MiXCR and kept in-frame beta chains. Every CDR3 protein is listed once, alongside the most common genes and DNA of its rows. This sample lists hundreds of thousands of distinct CDR3 sequences; under 50% were detected once. Around 3.3% of the sample goes to the ten largest clones. Material: peripheral blood. The receptors shown here come from an adult man with Graves' ophthalmopathy.

This clonotype was observed a handful of times. V gene TRBV3-1 combines with J gene TRBJ2-5, with D tentatively TRBD2 (6 bases). The CDR3 covers 14 residues. Germline CDR1 is LGHDT and CDR2 is YNNKEL (reference sequence). The ends were cut back, 0 bases at V and 6 bases at J, with 11 bases in the middle. The CDR3 region has the DNA TGTGCCAGCAGCCAAGATGTCGGGGGTCAGACCCAGTACTTC. It is translated as CASSQDVGGQTQYF.

The chain recombines TRBV11-2 with TRBJ2-1; a possible D gene is TRBD2 (6 bases). The germline V gene has CDR1 SGHAT and CDR2 FQNNGV. V lost 3 bases to trimming and J lost 5 bases, with 11 bases between them. The CDR3 has 14 amino acids. CDR3 in amino acids: CASSLDYGDNEQFF. In DNA, the CDR3 is TGTGCCAGCAGCTTGGACTACGGAGACAATGAGCAGTTCTTC.

The chain joins TRBV29-1 to TRBJ1-1, with 7 bases aligning to TRBD1. This CDR3 comprises 15 residues. CDR1 is SQVTM and CDR2 is ANQGSEA in the germline V gene. V dropped 6 bases and J dropped 2; count of bases not matched to a gene: 12. The chain's CDR3 is CSVLIRQGGNTEAFF. CDR3 DNA: TGCAGCGTCCTGATCCGACAGGGCGGAAACACTGAAGCTTTCTTT.